This T cell receptor beta chain was found in a study of T-cell memory formation after mild COVID-19. Study background: Among the donors, TCR clusters were largely specific to each donor. Study-wide results and caveats: Prior to infection, memory already included some responding clones, suggesting cross-reactive memory joined.

TCRdb recomputed calls from the 5' RACE reads with MiXCR, one row per CDR3 protein. The table lists 550,000 to 700,000 distinct CDR3 sequences, roughly 18% of them singletons. This clonotype was seen more than once but under ten times. Its specificity is not known. The CDR3 has 16 residues. Germline values: CDR1 SGHKS, CDR2 YYEKEE (reference sequence). V was cut by 3 bases and J by 9 bases, with 22 bases left in between. Input material: PBMCs or a T cell subset sorted from them (not recorded which). J is TRBJ2-4 and V is TRBV5-5; weak D call: TRBD1 (6 bases). This TCR came from an adult woman who had mild COVID-19 (a few samples of this study predate the infection). Cell type and time point are not known. The CDR3 region has the DNA TGTGCCAGCAGCTCCACAGGGCCTATGGTTTGGGGCATTCAGTACTTC. Encoded protein: CASSSTGPMVWGIQYF.